This TCR beta chain was captured in a study of T cells after yellow fever vaccination. Points from the study as a whole: Some clonotypes were seen in both the CD4 and the CD8 compartments. These made up a small share and likely arose from convergent recombination.

TCRdb analysed the 5' RACE reads with MiXCR anew, one entry per CDR3 protein. The sample shows 300,000 to 350,000 distinct CDR3 sequences, 3.5% to 4.5% of them seen only once. From germline, CDR1 is MGHRA and CDR2 YSYEKL. The CDR3 spans 16 residues. V lost 11 bases and J 0 bases, leaving 17 bases between the germline ends. A remark on this clonotype: What it binds is not known.

Sequenced here: PBMCs, sampled 15 days after the yellow fever booster vaccination. The TCR sequence derives from a man in his late teens or twenties who received the YFV17D yellow fever vaccine. The V call is TRBV4-1, the J call TRBJ2-6; D perhaps matches TRBD1 (6 bases). The CDR3 DNA reads TGCGCCGCCCGGGACACCAAGGCCTCTGGGGCCAACGTCCTGACTTTC. Translating gives CAARDTKASGANVLTF.